The text below deals with one TCR beta chain. The data are from a study of T cells in Graves' hyperthyroidism and ophthalmopathy. This CDR3 comprises 15 residues. V shed 6 bases and J shed 0 bases, with 12 bases lying between them. The TCR beta CDR3 regions underwent amplification using RNA transcripts as the source. HTBI primers were employed in a first-round RT-PCR of the TCR CDR3. MiXCR was run by TCRdb on the multiplex PCR reads, yielding one entry per CDR3 protein. This repertoire shows 660,000 or so distinct CDR3 sequences, less than 25% found once; its top ten account for approximately 30%. This TCR derives from a man aged 30 to 39 with Graves' ophthalmopathy. The specimen was blood. This chain uses TRBV12-3 or TRBV12-4 with TRBJ1-5; D may be TRBD1 (6 bases). DNA for the CDR3: TGTGCCAGCAGAAGGGACATGTATAGCAATCAGCCCCAGCATTTT. Translating gives CASRRDMYSNQPQHF.